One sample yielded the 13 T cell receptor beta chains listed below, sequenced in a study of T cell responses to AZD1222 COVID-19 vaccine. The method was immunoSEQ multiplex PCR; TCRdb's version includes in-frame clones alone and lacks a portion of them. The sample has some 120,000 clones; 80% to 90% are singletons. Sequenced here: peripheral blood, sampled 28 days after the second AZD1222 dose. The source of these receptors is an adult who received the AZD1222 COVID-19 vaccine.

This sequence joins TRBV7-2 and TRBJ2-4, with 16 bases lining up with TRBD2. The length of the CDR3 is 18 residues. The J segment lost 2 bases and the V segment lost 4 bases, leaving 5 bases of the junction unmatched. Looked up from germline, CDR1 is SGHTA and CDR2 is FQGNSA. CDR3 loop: CASSSTGLAGGTKNIQYF. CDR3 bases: TGTGCCAGCAGCTCGACGGGACTAGCGGGAGGGACCAAAAACATTCAGTACTTC.

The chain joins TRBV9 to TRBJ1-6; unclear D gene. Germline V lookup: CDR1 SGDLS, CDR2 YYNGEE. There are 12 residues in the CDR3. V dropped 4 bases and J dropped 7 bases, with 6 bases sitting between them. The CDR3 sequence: CASSTWNSPLHF. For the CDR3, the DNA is TGTGCCAGCAGCACCTGGAATTCACCCCTCCACTTT.

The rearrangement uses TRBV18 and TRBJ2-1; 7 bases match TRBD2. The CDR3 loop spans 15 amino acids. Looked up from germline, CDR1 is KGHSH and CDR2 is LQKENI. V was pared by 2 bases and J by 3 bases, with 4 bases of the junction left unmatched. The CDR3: CASSPLSGIYNEQFF. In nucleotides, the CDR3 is TGTGCCAGCTCACCATTAAGCGGGATCTACAATGAGCAGTTCTTC. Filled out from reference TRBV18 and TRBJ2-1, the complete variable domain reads NAGVMQNPRHLVRRRGQEARLRCSPMKGHSHVYWYRQLPEEGLKFMVYLQKENIIDESGMPKERFSAEFPKEGPSILRIQQVVRGDSAAYFCASSPLSGIYNEQFFGPGTRLTVL.

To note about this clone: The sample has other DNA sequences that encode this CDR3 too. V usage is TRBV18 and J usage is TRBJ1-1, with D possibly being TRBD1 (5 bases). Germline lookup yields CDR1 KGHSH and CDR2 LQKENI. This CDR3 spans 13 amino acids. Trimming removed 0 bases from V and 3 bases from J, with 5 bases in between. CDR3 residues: CASSPPGDTEAFF. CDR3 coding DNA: TGTGCCAGCTCACCACCAGGGGACACTGAAGCTTTCTTT.

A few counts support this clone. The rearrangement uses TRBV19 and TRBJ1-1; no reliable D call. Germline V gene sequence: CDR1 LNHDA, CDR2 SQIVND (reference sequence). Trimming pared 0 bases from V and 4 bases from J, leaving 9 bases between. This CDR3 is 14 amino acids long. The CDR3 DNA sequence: TGTGCCAGTAGTATAGATCTGGTTAGCACTGAAGCTTTCTTT. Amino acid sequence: CASSIDLVSTEAFF.

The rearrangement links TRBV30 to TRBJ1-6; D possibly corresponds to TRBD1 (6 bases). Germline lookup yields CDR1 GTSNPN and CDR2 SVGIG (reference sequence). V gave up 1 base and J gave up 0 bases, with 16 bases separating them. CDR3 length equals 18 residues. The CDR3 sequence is CAWSGQVLTGSYNSPLHF. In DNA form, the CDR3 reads TGTGCCTGGAGTGGACAGGTCCTGACGGGCTCCTATAATTCACCCCTCCACTTT.

The CDR3 sequence: CASSLQPGQGPTNEKLFF. The CDR3 coding sequence is TGTGCCAGTAGTTTGCAACCGGGACAGGGGCCTACTAATGAAAAACTGTTTTTT. The chain combines TRBV19 with TRBJ1-4; 10 nucleotides agree with TRBD1. With V trimmed by 5 bases and J by 2 bases, 11 bases remained unmatched. This CDR3 comprises 18 residues. Germline V gene lookup returns CDR1 LNHDA and CDR2 SQIVND (reference sequence).

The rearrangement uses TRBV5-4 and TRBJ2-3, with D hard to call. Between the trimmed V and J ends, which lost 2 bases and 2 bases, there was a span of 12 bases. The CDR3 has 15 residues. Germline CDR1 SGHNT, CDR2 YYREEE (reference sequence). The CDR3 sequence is CASSLRHDFTDTQYF. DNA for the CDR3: TGTGCCAGCAGCTTAAGGCACGACTTCACAGATACGCAGTATTTT.

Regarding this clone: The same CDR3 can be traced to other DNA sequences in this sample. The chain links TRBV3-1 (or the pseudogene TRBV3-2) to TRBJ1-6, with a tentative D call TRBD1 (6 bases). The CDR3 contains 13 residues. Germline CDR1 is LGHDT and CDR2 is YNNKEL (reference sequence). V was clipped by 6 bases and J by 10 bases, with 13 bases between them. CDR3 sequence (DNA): TGTGCCAGCAGGAGGGGGGTTTTGTCACCCCTCCACTTT. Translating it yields CASRRGVLSPLHF.

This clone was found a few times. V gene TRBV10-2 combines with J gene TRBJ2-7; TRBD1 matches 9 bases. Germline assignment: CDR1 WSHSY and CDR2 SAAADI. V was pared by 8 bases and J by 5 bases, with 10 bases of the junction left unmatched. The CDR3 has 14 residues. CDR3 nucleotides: TGCGCCAGCGTTATGGGACAGGGTGTCGACGAGCAGTACTTC. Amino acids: CASVMGQGVDEQYF.

CDR3 sequence (DNA): TGTGCCAGTAGTCCACTCACAGGGTGGGCAATGAACACTGAAGCTTTCTTT. Translated: CASSPLTGWAMNTEAFF. This chain joins TRBV19 and TRBJ1-1; weak D call: TRBD1 (6 bases). Germline V gene data show CDR1 as LNHDA and CDR2 as SQIVND (reference sequence). V shed 5 bases and J shed 0 bases, with 19 bases lying between them. CDR3 length equals 17 residues.

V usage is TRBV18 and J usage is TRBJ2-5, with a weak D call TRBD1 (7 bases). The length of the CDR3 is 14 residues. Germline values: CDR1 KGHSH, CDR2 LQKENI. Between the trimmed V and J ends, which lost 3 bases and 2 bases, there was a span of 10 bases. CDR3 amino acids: CASSPGGQQETQYF. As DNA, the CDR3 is TGTGCCAGCTCACCCGGGGGACAGCAAGAGACCCAGTACTTC.

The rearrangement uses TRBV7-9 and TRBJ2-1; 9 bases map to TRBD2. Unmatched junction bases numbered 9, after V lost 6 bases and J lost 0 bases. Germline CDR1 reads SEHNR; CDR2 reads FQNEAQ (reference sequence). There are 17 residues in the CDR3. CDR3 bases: TGTGCCAGCAGGCCTAAACTAGCGGGTAGCTCCTACAATGAGCAGTTCTTC. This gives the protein CASRPKLAGSSYNEQFF. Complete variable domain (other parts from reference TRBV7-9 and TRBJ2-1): DTGVSQNPRHKITKRGQNVTFRCDPISEHNRLYWYRQTLGQGPEFLTYFQNEAQLEKSRLLSDRFSAERPKGSFSTLEIQRTEQGDSAMYLCASRPKLAGSSYNEQFFGPGTRLTVL.